This T cell receptor beta chain appears in the sequencing data of a study of blood T cell repertoires in COVID-19. About the study: Samples came from the United States, Italy and Spain, spanning acute and convalescent COVID-19. PBMCs, B-cell-depleted T cells, or T cells were the source of the cDNA or gDNA that made up the material.

Germline V lookup: CDR1 MDHEN, CDR2 SYDVKM. V lost 3 bases and J lost 8, with 14 bases in between. This CDR3 region has 15 residues. In the authors' methods: It was from reference gene primer amplification that nucleated cell counts were estimated. The assay was immunoSEQ multiplex PCR, and TCRdb's table has in-frame clones only and misses some. D and trimming were read from the DNA, whereas the V and J calls and clone size are those reported in that table. The sample yields approximately 100,000 clones, roughly 85% seen once. The sample consisted of peripheral blood. This chain links TRBV28 with TRBJ1-6, with D perhaps matching TRBD1 (5 bases). This receptor was identified in an older woman with acute or convalescent COVID-19. As DNA, the CDR3 is TGTGCCAGCAGTTTCAGCAGGGTCTGGGATTCACCCCTCCACTTT. This sequence encodes CASSFSRVWDSPLHF.